This T cell receptor beta chain was obtained from a study of T cells in narcolepsy. Study-wide context: Healthy controls were enrolled alongside patients with narcolepsy type 1 or type 2.

About this clone itself: The antigen is unknown.

Overall study results and limits: Reportedly, autoreactive clonotypes were serially detected in patients' blood but not controls'.

Profiling relied on immunoSEQ multiplex PCR, and the TCRdb table lists in-frame clones only, not all of them. The sample consists of 30,000 to 40,000 clones, 75% to 85% of them appearing once. Germline CDR1 LGHNA, CDR2 YSLEER. This CDR3 has 16 amino acids. Deletions cut 4 bases from V and 1 base from J, with 16 bases between. The genes are TRBV4-3 and TRBJ1-1; D unresolved. This TCR was recovered from a human donor with narcolepsy. Sequenced: CD45RA- memory CD4+ T cells from PBMCs. Here the CDR3 DNA reads TGCGCCAGCAGCCCTTCTCTCAGGACGGAGAACACTGAAGCTTTCTTT. Its protein is CASSPSLRTENTEAFF.